This T cell receptor (beta chain) originates from a study of CD8 T cells in Susac syndrome. An amount of RNA that ranged from about 0.45 to 1 ug was reverse transcribed with random hexamers. Amplification of the TCR beta CDR3 was carried out by immunoSEQ multiplex PCR, which spanned a total of 54 Vbeta and 13 Jbeta segments. A single record per CDR3 protein comes from TCRdb applying MiXCR to the immunoSEQ multiplex PCR reads. In the table there are just over 150,000 distinct CDR3 sequences, roughly 95% of which are singletons. Germline values: CDR1 SGHDT, CDR2 YYEEEE. V shed 1 base and J 5 bases; nucleotides not matched to a gene: 11. This CDR3 has 16 amino acids.

Sequenced input: CD8+ T cells from PBMCs. This chain uses TRBV5-6 with TRBJ2-5; 7 bases match TRBD1. The clonotype originates from a human donor with multiple sclerosis. The CDR3 loop reads CASSLNVGGIRETQYF. CDR3 nucleotides: TGTGCCAGCAGCTTGAATGTAGGGGGCATTCGGGAGACCCAGTACTTC.